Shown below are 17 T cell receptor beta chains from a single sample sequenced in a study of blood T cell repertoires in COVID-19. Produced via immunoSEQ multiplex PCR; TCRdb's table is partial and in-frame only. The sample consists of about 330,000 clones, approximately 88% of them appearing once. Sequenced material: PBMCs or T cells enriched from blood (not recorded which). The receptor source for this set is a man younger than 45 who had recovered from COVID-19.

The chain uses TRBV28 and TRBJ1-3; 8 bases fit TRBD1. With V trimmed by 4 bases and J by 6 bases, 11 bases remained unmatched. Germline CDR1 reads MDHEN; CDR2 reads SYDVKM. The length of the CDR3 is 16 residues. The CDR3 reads CASSSPGQAAENTIYF. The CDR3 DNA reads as TGTGCCAGCAGTTCACCGGGACAGGCAGCGGAAAACACCATATATTTT.

In DNA, the CDR3 is TGTGCCAGCAGCTCAGCGACAGGGCCGGGGAACACTGAAGCTTTCTTT. It is translated as CASSSATGPGNTEAFF. This rearrangement joins TRBV7-6 to TRBJ1-1; 7 nucleotides line up with TRBD1. With 4 bases clipped from V and 1 base from J, the junction kept 9 bases outside the gene matches. This CDR3 region has 16 residues. Germline-derived CDR1 and CDR2 are SGHVS and FNYEAQ.

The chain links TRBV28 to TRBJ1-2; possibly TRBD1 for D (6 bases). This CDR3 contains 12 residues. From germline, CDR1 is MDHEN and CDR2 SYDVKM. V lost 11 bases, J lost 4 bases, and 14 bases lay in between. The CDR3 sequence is CAGLTGRYGYTF. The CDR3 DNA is TGTGCCGGGCTCACAGGGCGCTATGGCTACACCTTC.

CDR3 DNA sequence: TGTGCCAGCAGACGAAGCCTACAGGACCTGGATGGCTACACCTTC. Translating it yields CASRRSLQDLDGYTF. The gene calls are TRBV27 and TRBJ1-2; TRBD1 is a possible D gene (5 bases). The V end lost 6 bases, the J end lost 6 bases, and 20 bases lay between the germline ends. From germline, CDR1 is MNHEY and CDR2 SMNVEV (reference sequence). This CDR3 region has 15 residues.

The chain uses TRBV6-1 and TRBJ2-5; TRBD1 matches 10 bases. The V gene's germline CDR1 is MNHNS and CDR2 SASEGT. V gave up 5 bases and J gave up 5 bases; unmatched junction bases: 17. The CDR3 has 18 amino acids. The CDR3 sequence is CASSKDVPGQGNRETQYF. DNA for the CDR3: TGTGCCAGCAGTAAAGATGTACCGGGACAGGGGAATCGGGAGACCCAGTACTTC.

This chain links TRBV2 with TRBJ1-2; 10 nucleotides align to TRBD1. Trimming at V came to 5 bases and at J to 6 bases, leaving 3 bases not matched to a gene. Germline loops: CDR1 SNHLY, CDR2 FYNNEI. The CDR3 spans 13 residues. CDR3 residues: CASSYGQGDGYTF. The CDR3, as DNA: TGTGCCAGCAGTTACGGACAGGGGGATGGCTACACCTTC.

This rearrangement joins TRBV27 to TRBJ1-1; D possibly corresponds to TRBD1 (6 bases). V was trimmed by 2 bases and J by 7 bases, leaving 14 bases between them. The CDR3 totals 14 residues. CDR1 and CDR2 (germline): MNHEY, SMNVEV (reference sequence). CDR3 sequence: CASSLRGEGGEAFF. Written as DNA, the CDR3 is TGTGCCAGCAGTTTAAGGGGGGAGGGAGGTGAAGCTTTCTTT.

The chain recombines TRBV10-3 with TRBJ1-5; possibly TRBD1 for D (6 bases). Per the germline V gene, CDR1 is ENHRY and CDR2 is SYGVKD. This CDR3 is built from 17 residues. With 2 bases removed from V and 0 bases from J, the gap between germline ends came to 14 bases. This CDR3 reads CAISERGGANSNQPQHF. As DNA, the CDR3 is TGTGCCATCAGTGAGCGGGGGGGGGCGAATAGCAATCAGCCCCAGCATTTT.

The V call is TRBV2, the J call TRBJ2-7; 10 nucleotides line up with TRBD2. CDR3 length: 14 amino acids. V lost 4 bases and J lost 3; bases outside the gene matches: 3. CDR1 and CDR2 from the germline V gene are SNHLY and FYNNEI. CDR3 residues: CASSAERGGYEQYF. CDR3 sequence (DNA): TGTGCCAGCAGTGCTGAGCGGGGGGGCTACGAGCAGTACTTC.

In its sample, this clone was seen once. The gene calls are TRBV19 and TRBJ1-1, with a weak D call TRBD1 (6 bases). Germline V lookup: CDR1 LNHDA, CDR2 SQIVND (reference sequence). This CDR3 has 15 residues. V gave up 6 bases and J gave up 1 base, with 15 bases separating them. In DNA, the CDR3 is TGTGCCAGTAGGGGTGCGGGGGCTGGGAACACTGAAGCTTTCTTT. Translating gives CASRGAGAGNTEAFF. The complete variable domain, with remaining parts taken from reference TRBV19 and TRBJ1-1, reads DGGITQSPKYLFRKEGQNVTLSCEQNLNHDAMYWYRQDPGQGLRLIYYSQIVNDFQKGDIAEGYSVSREKKESFPLTVTSAQKNPTAFYLCASRGAGAGNTEAFFGQGTRLTVV.

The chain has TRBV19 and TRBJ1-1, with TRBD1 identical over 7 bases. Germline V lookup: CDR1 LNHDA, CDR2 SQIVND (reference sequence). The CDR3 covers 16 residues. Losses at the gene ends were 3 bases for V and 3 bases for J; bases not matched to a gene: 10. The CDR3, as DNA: TGTGCCAGTAGTATCCGACAGGGCAGGTCGTACACTGAAGCTTTCTTT. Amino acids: CASSIRQGRSYTEAFF.

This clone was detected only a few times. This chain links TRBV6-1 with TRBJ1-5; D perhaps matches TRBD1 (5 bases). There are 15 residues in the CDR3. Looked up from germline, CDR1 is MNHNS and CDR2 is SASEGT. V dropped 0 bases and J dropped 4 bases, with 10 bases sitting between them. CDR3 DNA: TGTGCCAGCAGTGAAGCGGGCAGGGCTAATCAGCCCCAGCATTTT. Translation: CASSEAGRANQPQHF.

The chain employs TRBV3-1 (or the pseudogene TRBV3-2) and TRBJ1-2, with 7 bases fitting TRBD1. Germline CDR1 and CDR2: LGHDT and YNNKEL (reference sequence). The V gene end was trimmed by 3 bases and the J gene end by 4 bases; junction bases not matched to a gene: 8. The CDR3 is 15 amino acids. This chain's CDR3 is CASSHRSGTVYGYTF. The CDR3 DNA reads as TGTGCCAGCAGCCACAGATCCGGGACAGTCTATGGCTACACCTTC.

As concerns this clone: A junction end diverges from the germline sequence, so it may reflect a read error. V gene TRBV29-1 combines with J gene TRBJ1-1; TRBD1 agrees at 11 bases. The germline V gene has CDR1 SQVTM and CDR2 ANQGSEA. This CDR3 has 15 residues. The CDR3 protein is CLQPGTGGMNTEAFF. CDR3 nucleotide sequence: TGTCTCCAGCCCGGGACAGGGGGAATGAACACTGAAGCTTTCTTT.

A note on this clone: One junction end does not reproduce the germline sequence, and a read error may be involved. CDR3 sequence (DNA): TGTGCCAGCAGCATAGCCGGGACAGGGAGTGAAAAACTGTTTTTT. As protein: CASSIAGTGSEKLFF. The chain uses TRBV7-9 and TRBJ1-4; TRBD1 aligns across 9 bases. CDR1 is SEHNR, CDR2 FQNEAQ, per germline (reference sequence). The CDR3 has 15 amino acids.

The CDR3 bases are TGTGCCAGCAGTGCCCGGACAGGGGAACACGAGCAGTACTTC. Encoded protein: CASSARTGEHEQYF. The chain uses TRBV27 and TRBJ2-7, with TRBD1 matching over 9 bases. The CDR3 has 14 amino acids. Germline CDR1 MNHEY, CDR2 SMNVEV (reference sequence). V trimming: 5 bases; J trimming: 5 bases; junction bases outside the gene matches: 7.

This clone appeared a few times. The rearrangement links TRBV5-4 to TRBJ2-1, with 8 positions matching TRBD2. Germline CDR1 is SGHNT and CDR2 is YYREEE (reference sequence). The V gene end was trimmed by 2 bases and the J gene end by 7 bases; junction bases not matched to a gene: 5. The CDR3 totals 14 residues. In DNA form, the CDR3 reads TGTGCCAGCAGCTTTGATAGCGGGGTTAATGAGCAGTTCTTC. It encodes CASSFDSGVNEQFF.